The clone carrying this TCR beta chain came up many times. Its matching antigen is unknown. Specified time point: newly diagnosed GD, antithyroid drugs for less than 3 months. PBMC RNA was the source of the TCR library. V lost 2 bases to trimming and J lost 9 bases; unmatched junction nucleotides: 19. The CDR3 is made up of 20 amino acids. Germline CDR1 ENHRY, CDR2 SYGVKD. The sample belongs to a study of regulatory T cells in long-lasting Graves disease. Findings and limits, study-wide: Persistent Graves' patients showed less TCR diversity than newly diagnosed patients showed. New patients shared fewer public clonotypes (roughly 910) than persistent patients did (fewer than 3,000).

Researchers made TCR beta libraries by using iRepertoire HTBI primers and running Arm-PCR on CDR3 regions. Each CDR3 protein is one row after TCRdb ran MiXCR on the multiplex PCR reads. The sample has around 420,000 distinct CDR3 sequences; 15% are singletons. This sample also belongs to another study, concerning T cells in Graves' hyperthyroidism and ophthalmopathy.

The chain carries TRBV10-3 and TRBJ2-1; 13 bases are a match to TRBD2. Source: peripheral blood mononuclear cells (PBMCs), taken at new diagnosis, from a patient treated with antithyroid drugs. This TCR came from a middle-aged woman with Graves disease. The CDR3 DNA sequence: TGTGCCATCAGTGAGCTCCACCAACCCCGGACTAGCGGGAGTATTGGTGAGCAGTTCTTC. It is translated as CAISELHQPRTSGSIGEQFF.